This TCR beta chain was sequenced in a study of OX40 agonist ivuxolimab in advanced cancers. Study conclusions and caveats: At doses 0.1 to 3.0 mg/kg, CD4+ and CD8+ clones expanded.

TCRdb's table, derived via immunoSEQ multiplex PCR, lists solely in-frame clones and lacks some. The sample lists 65,000 to 90,000 clones, roughly nine tenths occurring once. To note about this clone: Its antigen is not known.

The specimen comprised CD4+ or CD8+ T cells sorted from blood, sampled in a trial of the OX40 agonist ivuxolimab. The origin of this receptor is an adult with an advanced solid tumor such as melanoma, head and neck, liver or kidney cancer.

The CDR3 here is CASSLGVTTDTQYF. The CDR3 coding sequence is TGTGCCAGCAGCTTGGGAGTCACTACAGATACGCAGTATTTT. The rearrangement uses TRBV5-4 and TRBJ2-3; D is unresolved. CDR3 length: 14 residues. CDR1 is SGHNT and CDR2 is YYREEE in the germline V gene (reference sequence). V lost 0 bases and J 3 bases, leaving 8 bases between the germline ends. The full variable domain, rest sourced from reference TRBV5-4 and TRBJ2-3, is ETGVTQSPTHLIKTRGQQVTLRCSSQSGHNTVSWYQQALGQGPQFIFQYYREEENGRGNFPPRFSGLQFPNYSSELNVNALELDDSALYLCASSLGVTTDTQYFGPGTRLTVL.